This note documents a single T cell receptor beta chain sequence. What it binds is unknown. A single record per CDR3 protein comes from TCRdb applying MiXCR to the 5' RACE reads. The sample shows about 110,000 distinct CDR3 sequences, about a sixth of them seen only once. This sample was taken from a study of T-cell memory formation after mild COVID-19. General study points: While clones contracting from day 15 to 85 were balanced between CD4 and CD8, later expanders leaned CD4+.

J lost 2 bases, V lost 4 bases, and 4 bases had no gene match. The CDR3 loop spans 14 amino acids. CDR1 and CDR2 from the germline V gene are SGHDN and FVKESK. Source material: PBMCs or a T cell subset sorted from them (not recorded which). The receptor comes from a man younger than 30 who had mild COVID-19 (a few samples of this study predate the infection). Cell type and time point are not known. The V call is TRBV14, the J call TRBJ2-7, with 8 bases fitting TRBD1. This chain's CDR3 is CASSPRTGPYEQYF. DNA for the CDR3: TGTGCCAGCAGCCCTCGGACAGGGCCCTACGAGCAGTACTTC. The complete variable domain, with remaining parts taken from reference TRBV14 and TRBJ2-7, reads EAGVTQFPSHSVIEKGQTVTLRCDPISGHDNLYWYRRVMGKEIKFLLHFVKESKQDESGMPNNRFLAERTGGTYSTLKVQPAELEDSGVYFCASSPRTGPYEQYFGPGTRLTVT.